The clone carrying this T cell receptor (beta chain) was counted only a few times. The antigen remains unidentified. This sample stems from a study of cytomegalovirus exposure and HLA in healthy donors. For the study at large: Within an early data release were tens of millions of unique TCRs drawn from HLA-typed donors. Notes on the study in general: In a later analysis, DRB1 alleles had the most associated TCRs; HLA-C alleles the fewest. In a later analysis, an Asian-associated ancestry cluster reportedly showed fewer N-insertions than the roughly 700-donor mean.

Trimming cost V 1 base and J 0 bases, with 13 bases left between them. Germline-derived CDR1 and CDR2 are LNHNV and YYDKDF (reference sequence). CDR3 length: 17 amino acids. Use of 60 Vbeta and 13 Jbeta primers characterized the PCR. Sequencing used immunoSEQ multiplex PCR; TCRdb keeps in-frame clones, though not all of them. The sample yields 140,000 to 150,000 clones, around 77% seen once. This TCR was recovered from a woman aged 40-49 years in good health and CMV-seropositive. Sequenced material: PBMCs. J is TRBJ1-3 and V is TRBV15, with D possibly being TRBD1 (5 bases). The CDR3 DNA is TGTGCCACCAGCAGAGTTGGAGCAGGGATCTCTGGAAACACCATATATTTT. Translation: CATSRVGAGISGNTIYF. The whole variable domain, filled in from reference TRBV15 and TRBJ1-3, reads DAMVIQNPRYQVTQFGKPVTLSCSQTLNHNVMYWYQQKSSQAPKLLFHYYDKDFNNEADTPDNFQSRRPNTSFCFLDIRSPGLGDTAMYLCATSRVGAGISGNTIYFGEGSWLTVV.